The 11 T cell receptor beta chains given below trace back to one sample, sequenced in a study of T cell responses to AZD1222 COVID-19 vaccine. Method: immunoSEQ multiplex PCR; TCRdb's copy keeps in-frame clones and lacks some. There are over 130,000 clones in the sample; about 95% occur only once, and about 1.3% lies in the top ten. The source material was peripheral blood, sampled on day 0 of AZD1222 vaccination. The receptors were gathered from an adult in good health.

Details on this clone: A junction end diverges from the germline sequence, so it may reflect a read error. The rearrangement joins TRBV5-1 to TRBJ1-2; tentatively, D is TRBD1 (5 bases). Germline V gene data show CDR1 as SGHRS and CDR2 as YFSETQ. The CDR3 is made up of 16 amino acids. The chain's CDR3 is CASRLGLRAQGEGYTF. CDR3 sequence (DNA): TGCGCCAGCAGGTTGGGGCTCAGGGCCCAGGGCGAGGGCTACACCTTC.

The chain has TRBV28 and TRBJ1-5; no clear D gene. The CDR3 covers 13 residues. V was pared by 6 bases and J by 5 bases, with 11 bases between. Germline V gives CDR1 MDHEN, CDR2 SYDVKM. The CDR3 sequence: CASRTERHQPQHF. The CDR3 DNA reads as TGTGCCAGCAGAACAGAGCGACATCAGCCCCAGCATTTT.

This clone has a single count. The chain has TRBV12-3 or TRBV12-4 and TRBJ2-3, with D uncertain. V was shortened by 1 base and J by 7 bases, with 0 bases between the two germline ends. This CDR3 comprises 10 residues. The CDR3 DNA reads as TGTGCCAGCAGTTTAGATACGCAGTATTTT. This translates into CASSLDTQYF.

The rearrangement joins TRBV7-2 to TRBJ2-7, with a tentative D call TRBD1 (5 bases). This CDR3 spans 14 amino acids. Trimming left V 1 base short and J 1 base short, with 8 bases between. Germline loops: CDR1 SGHTA, CDR2 FQGNSA. The DNA of the CDR3 is TGTGCCAGCAGCTTAGGGGGCAGATCCTACGAGCAGTACGTC. It specifies CASSLGGRSYEQYV.

This clone occurred once. J is TRBJ1-4 and V is TRBV5-4; the D is unclear. This CDR3 is built from 15 residues. Germline CDR1 is SGHNT and CDR2 is YYREEE (reference sequence). With 1 base removed from V and 0 bases from J, the gap between germline ends came to 7 bases. CDR3 in DNA: TGTGCCAGCAGCTTGTCTCCCGCAACTAATGAAAAACTGTTTTTT. Residues: CASSLSPATNEKLFF.

The rearrangement joins TRBV28 to TRBJ1-5; unclear D gene. With 4 bases removed from V and 5 bases from J, the gap between germline ends came to 9 bases. In germline, CDR1 is MDHEN, CDR2 SYDVKM. The CDR3 has 13 residues. The CDR3 DNA is TGTGCCAGCAGTTCCAACAGAGATCAGCCCCAGCATTTT. This codes for CASSSNRDQPQHF.

This chain uses TRBV28 with TRBJ2-3; no reliable D call. The V gene's germline CDR1 is MDHEN and CDR2 SYDVKM. CDR3 size: 13 residues. V lost 3 bases and J lost 0, with 4 bases in between. The CDR3 nucleotides read TGTGCCAGCAGTTTCATGAGCACAGATACGCAGTATTTT. Translated, it gives CASSFMSTDTQYF.

The V call is TRBV7-3, the J call TRBJ2-1; the D call may be TRBD1 or TRBD2 (5 bases each). This CDR3 region has 13 residues. Trimming pared 2 bases from V and 5 bases from J, leaving 7 bases between. Germline lookup yields CDR1 SGHTA and CDR2 FQGTGA. The CDR3 DNA reads TGTGCCAGCAGCTTAGTGGGACACAATGAGCAGTTCTTC. It encodes CASSLVGHNEQFF.

This clone was counted a few times. V and J are TRBV2 and TRBJ2-3; D call uncertain. Germline V gene lookup returns CDR1 SNHLY and CDR2 FYNNEI. CDR3 length: 14 residues. Trimming shortened V by 3 bases and J by 0 bases, and 7 bases separated the two germline ends. CDR3 protein: CASSDSSSTDTQYF. CDR3 coding DNA: TGTGCCAGCAGTGACAGTTCTAGCACAGATACGCAGTATTTT.

This clone turned up a few times. The V gene is TRBV3-1 (or the pseudogene TRBV3-2), the J gene TRBJ2-5, with D unclear. Trimming shortened V by 1 base and J by 0 bases, and 12 bases separated the two germline ends. Germline V CDR1 and CDR2: LGHDT, YNNKEL (reference sequence). This CDR3 has 16 residues. In DNA, the CDR3 is TGTGCCAGCAGCCAAGTGAACACCGGCTACCAAGAGACCCAGTACTTC. Amino acid sequence: CASSQVNTGYQETQYF.

This chain links TRBV6-5 with TRBJ1-4, with D hard to call. Trimming shortened V by 6 bases and J by 0 bases, and 8 bases separated the two germline ends. The CDR3 contains 14 residues. The germline gives CDR1 MNHEY, CDR2 SVGAGI. The CDR3 sequence is CASSPGATNEKLFF. CDR3 nucleotides: TGTGCCAGCAGCCCGGGAGCAACTAATGAAAAACTGTTTTTT.